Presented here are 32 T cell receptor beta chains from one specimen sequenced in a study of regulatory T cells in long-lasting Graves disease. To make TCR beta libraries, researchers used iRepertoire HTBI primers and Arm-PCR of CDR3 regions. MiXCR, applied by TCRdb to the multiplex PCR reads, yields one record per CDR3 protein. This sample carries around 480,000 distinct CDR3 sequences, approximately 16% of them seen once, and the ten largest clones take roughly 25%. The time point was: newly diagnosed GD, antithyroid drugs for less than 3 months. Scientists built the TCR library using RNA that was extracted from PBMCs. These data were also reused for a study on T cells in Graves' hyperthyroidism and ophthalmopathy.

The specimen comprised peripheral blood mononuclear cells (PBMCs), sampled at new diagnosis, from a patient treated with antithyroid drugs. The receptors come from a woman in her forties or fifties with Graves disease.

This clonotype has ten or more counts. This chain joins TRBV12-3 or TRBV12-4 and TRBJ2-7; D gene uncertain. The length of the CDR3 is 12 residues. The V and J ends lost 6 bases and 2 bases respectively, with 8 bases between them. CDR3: CASSPGPYEQYF. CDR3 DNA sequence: TGTGCCAGCAGCCCTGGCCCCTACGAGCAGTACTTC.

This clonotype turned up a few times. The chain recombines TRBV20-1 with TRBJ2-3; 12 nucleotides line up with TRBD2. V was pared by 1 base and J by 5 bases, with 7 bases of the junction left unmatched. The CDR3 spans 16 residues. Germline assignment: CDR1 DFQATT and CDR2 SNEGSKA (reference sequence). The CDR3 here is CSARAASGGGGDTQYF. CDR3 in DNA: TGCAGTGCTAGAGCTGCTAGCGGGGGGGGGGGAGATACGCAGTATTTT.

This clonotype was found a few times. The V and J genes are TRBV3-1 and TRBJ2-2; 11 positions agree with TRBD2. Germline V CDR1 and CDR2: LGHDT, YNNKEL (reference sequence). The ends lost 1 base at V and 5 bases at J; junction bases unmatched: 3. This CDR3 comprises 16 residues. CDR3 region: CASSQGPSGGTGELFF. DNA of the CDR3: TGTGCCAGCAGCCAAGGTCCTAGCGGGGGGACCGGGGAGCTGTTTTTT.

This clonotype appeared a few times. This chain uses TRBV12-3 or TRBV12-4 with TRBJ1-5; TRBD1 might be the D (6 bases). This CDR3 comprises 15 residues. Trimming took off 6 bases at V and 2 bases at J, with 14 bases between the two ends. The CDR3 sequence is CASRTGSGGNQPQHF. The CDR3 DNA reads TGTGCCAGCAGGACAGGTTCAGGGGGCAATCAGCCCCAGCATTTT.

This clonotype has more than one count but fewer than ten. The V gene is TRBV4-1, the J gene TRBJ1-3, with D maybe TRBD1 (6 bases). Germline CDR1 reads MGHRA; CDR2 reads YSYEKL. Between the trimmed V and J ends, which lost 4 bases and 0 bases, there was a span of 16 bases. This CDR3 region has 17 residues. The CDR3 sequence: CASSRGYRQDSGNTIYF. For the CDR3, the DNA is TGCGCCAGCAGCCGGGGGTACAGACAGGACTCTGGAAACACCATATATTTT.

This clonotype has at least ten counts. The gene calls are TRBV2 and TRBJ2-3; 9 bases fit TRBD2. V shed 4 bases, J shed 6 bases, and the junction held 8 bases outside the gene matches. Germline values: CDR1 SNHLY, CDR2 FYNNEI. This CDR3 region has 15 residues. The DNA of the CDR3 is TGTGCCAGCAGTGGCGGGGGGGCCAATGGGGATACGCAGTATTTT. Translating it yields CASSGGGANGDTQYF.

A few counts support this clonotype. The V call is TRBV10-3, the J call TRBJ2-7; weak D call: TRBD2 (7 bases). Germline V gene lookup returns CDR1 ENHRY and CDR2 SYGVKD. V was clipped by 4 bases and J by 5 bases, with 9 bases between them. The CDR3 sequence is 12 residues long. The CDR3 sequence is CAISVGGHEQYF. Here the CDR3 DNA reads TGTGCCATCAGTGTGGGGGGGCACGAGCAGTACTTC.

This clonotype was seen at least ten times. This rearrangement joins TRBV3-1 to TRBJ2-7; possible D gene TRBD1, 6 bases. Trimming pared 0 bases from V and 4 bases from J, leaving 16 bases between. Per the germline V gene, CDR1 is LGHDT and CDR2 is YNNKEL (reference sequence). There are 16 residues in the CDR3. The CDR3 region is CASSQDGATGNYEQYF. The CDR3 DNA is TGTGCCAGCAGCCAAGACGGAGCGACAGGCAATTACGAGCAGTACTTC.

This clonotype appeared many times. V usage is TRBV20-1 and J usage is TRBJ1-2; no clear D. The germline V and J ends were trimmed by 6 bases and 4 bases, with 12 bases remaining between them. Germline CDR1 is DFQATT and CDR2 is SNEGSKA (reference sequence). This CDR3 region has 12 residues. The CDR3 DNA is TGCAGTGCAAAGCCCACAGCCTATGGCTACACCTTC. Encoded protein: CSAKPTAYGYTF.

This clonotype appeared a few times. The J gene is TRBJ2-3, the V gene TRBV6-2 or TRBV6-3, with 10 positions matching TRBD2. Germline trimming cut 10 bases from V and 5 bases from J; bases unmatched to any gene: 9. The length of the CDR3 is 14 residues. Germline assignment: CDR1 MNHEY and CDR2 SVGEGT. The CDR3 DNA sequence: TGTGCCATCCACAGCGGGGGGGCCATAGATACGCAGTATTTT. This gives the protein CAIHSGGAIDTQYF.

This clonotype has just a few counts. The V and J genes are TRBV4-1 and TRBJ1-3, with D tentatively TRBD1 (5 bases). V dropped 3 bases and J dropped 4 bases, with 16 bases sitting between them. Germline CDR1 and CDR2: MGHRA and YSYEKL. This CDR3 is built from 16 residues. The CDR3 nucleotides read TGCGCCAGCAGCCAGGCGGGACGCAACAGAGGAAACACCATATATTTT. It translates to CASSQAGRNRGNTIYF.

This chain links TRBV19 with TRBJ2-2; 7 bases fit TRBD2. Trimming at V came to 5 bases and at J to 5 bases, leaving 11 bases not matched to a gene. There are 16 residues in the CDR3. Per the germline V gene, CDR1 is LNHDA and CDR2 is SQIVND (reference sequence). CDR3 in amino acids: CASSSERGLLTGELFF. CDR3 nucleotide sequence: TGTGCCAGTAGTTCAGAGCGGGGTCTGTTAACCGGGGAGCTGTTTTTT.

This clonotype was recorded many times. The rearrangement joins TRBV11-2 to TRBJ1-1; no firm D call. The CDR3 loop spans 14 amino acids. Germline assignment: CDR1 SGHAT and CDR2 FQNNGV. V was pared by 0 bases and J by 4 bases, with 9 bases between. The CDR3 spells CASSLEGFGTEAFF. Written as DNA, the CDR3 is TGTGCCAGCAGCTTAGAGGGGTTTGGCACTGAAGCTTTCTTT. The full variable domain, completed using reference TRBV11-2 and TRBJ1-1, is EAGVAQSPRYKIIEKRQSVAFWCNPISGHATLYWYQQILGQGPKLLIQFQNNGVVDDSQLPKDRFSAERLKGVDSTLKIQPAKLEDSAVYLCASSLEGFGTEAFFGQGTRLTVV.

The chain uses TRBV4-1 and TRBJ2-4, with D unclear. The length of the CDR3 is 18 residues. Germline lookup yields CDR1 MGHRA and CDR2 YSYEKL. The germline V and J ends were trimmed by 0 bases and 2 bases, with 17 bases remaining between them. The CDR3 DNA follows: TGCGCCAGCAGCCAAGATCCCCCATTGCTAGGATCCAAAAACATTCAGTACTTC. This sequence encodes CASSQDPPLLGSKNIQYF.

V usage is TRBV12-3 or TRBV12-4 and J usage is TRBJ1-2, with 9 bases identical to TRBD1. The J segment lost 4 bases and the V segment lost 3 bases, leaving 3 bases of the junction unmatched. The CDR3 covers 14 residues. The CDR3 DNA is TGTGCCAGCAGTTTGGACAGGGGCGCCTATGGCTACACCTTC. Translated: CASSLDRGAYGYTF.

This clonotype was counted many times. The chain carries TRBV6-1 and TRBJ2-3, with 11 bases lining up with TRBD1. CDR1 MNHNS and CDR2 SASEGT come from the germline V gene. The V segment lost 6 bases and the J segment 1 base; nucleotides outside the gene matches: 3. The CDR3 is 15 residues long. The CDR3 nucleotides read TGTGCCAGCAGGTGGACAGGGGGCGGCACAGATACGCAGTATTTT. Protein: CASRWTGGGTDTQYF.

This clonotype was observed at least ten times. CDR3 amino acids: CASSLGQQGTGELFF. The CDR3 DNA sequence: TGTGCCAGCAGCTTGGGCCAACAAGGCACCGGGGAGCTGTTTTTT. The chain joins TRBV5-6 to TRBJ2-2; D not resolved. CDR1 SGHDT and CDR2 YYEEEE come from the germline V gene. Between the trimmed V and J ends, which lost 0 bases and 4 bases, there was a span of 10 bases. The CDR3 contains 15 residues.

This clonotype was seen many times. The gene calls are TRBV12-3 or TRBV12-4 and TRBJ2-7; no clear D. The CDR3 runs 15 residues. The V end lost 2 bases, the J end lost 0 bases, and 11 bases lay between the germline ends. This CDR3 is CASSLRRSSSYEQYF. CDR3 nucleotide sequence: TGTGCCAGCAGTTTAAGGCGGTCGAGCTCCTACGAGCAGTACTTC.

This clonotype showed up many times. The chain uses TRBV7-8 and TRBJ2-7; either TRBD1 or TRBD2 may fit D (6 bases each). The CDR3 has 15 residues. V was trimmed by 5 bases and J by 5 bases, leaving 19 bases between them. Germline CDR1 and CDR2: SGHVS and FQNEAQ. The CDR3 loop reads CASSPRRDNSDEQYF. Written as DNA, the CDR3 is TGTGCCAGCAGCCCAAGGCGGGACAATAGCGACGAGCAGTACTTC.

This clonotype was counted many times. The CDR3 here is CASSQVLRRGLDRVSDGYTF. CDR3 sequence (DNA): TGTGCCAGCAGCCAAGTGCTCCGGCGGGGCTTGGACAGGGTGAGTGATGGCTACACCTTC. The gene calls are TRBV3-1 and TRBJ1-2; 8 bases match TRBD1. CDR1 and CDR2 (germline): LGHDT, YNNKEL (reference sequence). The CDR3 has 20 residues. With V trimmed by 1 base and J by 6 bases, 22 bases remained unmatched.

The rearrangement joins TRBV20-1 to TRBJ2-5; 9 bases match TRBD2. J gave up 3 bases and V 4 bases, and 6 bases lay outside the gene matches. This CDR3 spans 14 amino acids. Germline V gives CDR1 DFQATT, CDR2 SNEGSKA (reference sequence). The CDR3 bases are TGCAGTGCTAAAAGCGGGGGGCCTAAAGAGACCCAGTACTTC. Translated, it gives CSAKSGGPKETQYF.

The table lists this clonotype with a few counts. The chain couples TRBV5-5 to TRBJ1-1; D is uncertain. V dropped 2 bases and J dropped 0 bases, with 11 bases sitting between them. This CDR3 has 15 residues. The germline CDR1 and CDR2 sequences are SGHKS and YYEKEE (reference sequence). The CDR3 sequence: CASSLLAEMNTEAFF. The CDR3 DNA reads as TGTGCCAGCAGCTTACTTGCAGAAATGAACACTGAAGCTTTCTTT.

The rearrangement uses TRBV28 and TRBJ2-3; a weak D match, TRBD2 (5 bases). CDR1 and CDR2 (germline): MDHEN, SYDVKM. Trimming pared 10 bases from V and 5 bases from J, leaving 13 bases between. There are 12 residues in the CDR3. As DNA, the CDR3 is TGTGCCACTACTAGAGTTGGAGATACGCAGTATTTT. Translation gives CATTRVGDTQYF. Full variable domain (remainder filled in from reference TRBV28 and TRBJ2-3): DVKVTQSSRYLVKRTGEKVFLECVQDMDHENMFWYRQDPGLGLRLIYFSYDVKMKEKGDIPEGYSVSREKKERFSLILESASTNQTSMYLCATTRVGDTQYFGPGTRLTVL.

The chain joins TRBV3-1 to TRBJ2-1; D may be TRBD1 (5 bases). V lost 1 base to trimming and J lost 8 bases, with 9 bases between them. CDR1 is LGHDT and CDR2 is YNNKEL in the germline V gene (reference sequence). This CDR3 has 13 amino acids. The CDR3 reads CASSQAGLDEQFF. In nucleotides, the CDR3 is TGTGCCAGCAGCCAAGCAGGGCTCGATGAGCAGTTCTTC.

CDR3: CAISDRGLGTASPLHF. The CDR3 bases are TGTGCCATCAGTGATCGCGGTCTGGGAACGGCTTCACCCCTCCACTTT. The chain carries TRBV10-3 and TRBJ1-6, with unresolved D. V was pared by 3 bases and J by 9 bases, with 18 bases between. Germline V gives CDR1 ENHRY, CDR2 SYGVKD. The CDR3 totals 16 residues.

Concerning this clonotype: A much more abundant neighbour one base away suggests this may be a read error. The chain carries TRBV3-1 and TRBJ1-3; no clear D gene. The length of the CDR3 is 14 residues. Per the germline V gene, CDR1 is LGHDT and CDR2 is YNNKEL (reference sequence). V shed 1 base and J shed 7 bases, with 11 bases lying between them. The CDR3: CASSQGAERNTIYF. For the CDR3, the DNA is TGTGCCAGCAGCCAAGGGGCTGAGAGGAACACCATATATTTT.

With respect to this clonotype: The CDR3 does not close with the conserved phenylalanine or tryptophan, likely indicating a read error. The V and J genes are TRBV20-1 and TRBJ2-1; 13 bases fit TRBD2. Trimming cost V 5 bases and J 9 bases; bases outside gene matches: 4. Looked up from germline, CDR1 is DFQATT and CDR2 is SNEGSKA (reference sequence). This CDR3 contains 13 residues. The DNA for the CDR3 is TGCAGTGCTGGGGGACTAGCGGGGAGTGAGCAGTTCCTC. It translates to CSAGGLAGSEQFL.

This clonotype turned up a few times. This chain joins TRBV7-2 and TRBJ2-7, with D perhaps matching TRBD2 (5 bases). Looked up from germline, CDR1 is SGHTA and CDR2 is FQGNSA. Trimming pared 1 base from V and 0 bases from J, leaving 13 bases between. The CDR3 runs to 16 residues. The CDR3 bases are TGTGCCAGCAGCTTAGATGAAGTTACTAGCTCCTACGAGCAGTACTTC. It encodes CASSLDEVTSSYEQYF.

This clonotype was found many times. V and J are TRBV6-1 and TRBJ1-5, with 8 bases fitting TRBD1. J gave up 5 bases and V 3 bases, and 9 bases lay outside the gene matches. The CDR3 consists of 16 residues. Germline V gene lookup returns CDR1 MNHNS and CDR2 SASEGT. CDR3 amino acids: CASSERGQGAHQPQHF. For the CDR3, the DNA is TGTGCCAGCAGTGAGAGGGGCCAGGGGGCCCATCAGCCCCAGCATTTT.

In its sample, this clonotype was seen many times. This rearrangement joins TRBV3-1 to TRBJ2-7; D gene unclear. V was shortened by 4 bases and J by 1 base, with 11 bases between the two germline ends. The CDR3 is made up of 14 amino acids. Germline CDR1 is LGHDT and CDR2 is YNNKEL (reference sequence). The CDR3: CASSLRRRSYEQYF. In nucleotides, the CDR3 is TGTGCCAGCAGCCTTCGCAGGCGTTCCTACGAGCAGTACTTC.

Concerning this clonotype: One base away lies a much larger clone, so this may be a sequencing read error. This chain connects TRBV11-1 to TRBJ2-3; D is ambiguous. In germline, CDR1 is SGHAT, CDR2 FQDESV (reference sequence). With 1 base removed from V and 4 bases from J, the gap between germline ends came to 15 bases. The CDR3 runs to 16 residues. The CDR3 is CASSLVGSSSADTQYF. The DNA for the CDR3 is TGTGCCAGCAGCTTAGTGGGTAGCTCCAGCGCAGATACGCAGTATTTT.

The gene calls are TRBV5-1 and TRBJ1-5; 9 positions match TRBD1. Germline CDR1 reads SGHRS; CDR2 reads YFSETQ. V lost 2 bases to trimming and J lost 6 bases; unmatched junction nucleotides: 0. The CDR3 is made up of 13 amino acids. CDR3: CASSLQGAQPQHF. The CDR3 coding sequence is TGCGCCAGCAGCTTACAGGGGGCTCAGCCCCAGCATTTT. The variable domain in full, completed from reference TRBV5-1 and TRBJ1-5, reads KAGVTQTPRYLIKTRGQQVTLSCSPISGHRSVSWYQQTPGQGLQFLFEYFSETQRNKGNFPGRFSGRQFSNSRSEMNVSTLELGDSALYLCASSLQGAQPQHFGDGTRLSIL.